This T cell receptor (beta chain) was retrieved from a study of metastatic and nonmetastatic thyroid tumors. Findings of the study overall: According to reports, the diversity of TCR beta was significantly higher in malignant thyroid tumors than in benign nodules, and this held in both blood and tumor samples.

The germline gives CDR1 SGHRS, CDR2 YFSETQ. CDR3 size: 12 residues. V was trimmed by 4 bases and J by 7 bases, leaving 11 bases between them. MiXCR reprocessed the PCR reads for TCRdb. Of some 2,000 clones listed, about 43% were seen once; the top ten hold 98% to 99.3%. No patient received treatment before thyroid surgery. As concerns this clone: Antigen unknown.

Sequenced sample: adjacent normal tissue. The chain combines TRBV5-1 with TRBJ1-1; no clear D gene. The receptor comes from a female donor with papillary thyroid cancer or a benign thyroid nodule (not recorded which). Some clones in this sample may be carry-over from other donors' samples. The CDR3 bases are TGCGCCAGCAGCCCTGAGACGGGTGAAGCTTTCTTT. The encoded protein is CASSPETGEAFF.